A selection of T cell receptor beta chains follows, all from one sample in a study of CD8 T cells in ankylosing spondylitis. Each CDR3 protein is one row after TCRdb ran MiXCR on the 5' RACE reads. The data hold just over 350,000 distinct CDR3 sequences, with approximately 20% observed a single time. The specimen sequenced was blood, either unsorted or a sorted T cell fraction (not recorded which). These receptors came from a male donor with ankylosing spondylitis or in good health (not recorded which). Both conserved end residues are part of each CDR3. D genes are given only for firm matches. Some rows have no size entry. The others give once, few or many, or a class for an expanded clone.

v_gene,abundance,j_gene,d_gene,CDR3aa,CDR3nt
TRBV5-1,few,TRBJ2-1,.,CASSLIEGLPKQFF,TGCGCCAGCAGCTTGATAGAGGGACTCCCTAAGCAGTTCTTC
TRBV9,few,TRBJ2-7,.,CASSVAVGDYEQYF,TGTGCCAGCAGCGTAGCGGTGGGGGACTACGAGCAGTACTTC
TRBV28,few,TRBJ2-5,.,CASSFYRETQYF,TGTGCCAGCAGTTTCTATAGGGAGACCCAGTACTTC
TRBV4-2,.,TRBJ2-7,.,CASSQENGIPPTYEQYF,TGTGCCAGCAGCCAAGAGAACGGGATCCCCCCCACCTACGAGCAGTACTTC
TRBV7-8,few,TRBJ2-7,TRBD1,CASSSPRDRSEQYF,TGTGCCAGCAGCTCCCCCCGGGACAGATCCGAGCAGTACTTC
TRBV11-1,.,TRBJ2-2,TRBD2,CASRTGLRTSGGNTGELFF,TGTGCCAGCAGGACAGGGCTGCGGACTAGCGGGGGAAACACCGGGGAGCTGTTTTTT
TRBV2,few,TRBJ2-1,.,CASRSSFGSYNEQFF,TGTGCCAGCAGATCTAGCTTCGGCTCCTACAATGAGCAGTTCTTC
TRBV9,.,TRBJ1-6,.,CASSVATEGGSPLHF,TGTGCCAGCAGCGTAGCTACGGAGGGTGGATCACCCCTCCACTTT
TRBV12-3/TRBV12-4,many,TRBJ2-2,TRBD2,CASSSRLAANTGELFF,TGTGCCAGCAGTTCCAGACTAGCGGCGAACACCGGGGAGCTGTTTTTT
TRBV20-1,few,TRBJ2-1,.,CSTRGLRDYNEQFF,TGCAGTACCCGGGGGCTCCGGGACTACAATGAGCAGTTCTTC
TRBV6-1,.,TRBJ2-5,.,CASSQDRLGETQYF,TGTGCCAGCAGTCAAGACAGACTAGGGGAGACCCAGTACTTC
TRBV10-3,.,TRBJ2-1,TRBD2,CAISDGRVNEQFF,TGTGCCATCAGTGATGGGAGGGTCAATGAGCAGTTCTTC
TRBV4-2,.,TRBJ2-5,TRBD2,CASSRGGDETQYF,TGTGCCAGCAGCCGGGGAGGGGATGAGACCCAGTACTTC
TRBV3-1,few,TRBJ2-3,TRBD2,CASSLFGGATDTQYF,TGTGCCAGCAGCCTGTTCGGGGGGGCGACGGATACGCAGTATTTT
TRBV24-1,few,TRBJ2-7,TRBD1,CATSDSTGGSYEQYF,TGTGCCACCAGTGATTCGACAGGGGGTTCCTACGAGCAGTACTTC
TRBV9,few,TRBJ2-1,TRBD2,CASSTPTSGGYSYNEQFF,TGTGCCAGCAGCACCCCGACTAGCGGGGGGTATTCCTACAATGAGCAGTTCTTC
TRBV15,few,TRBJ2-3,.,CATSQQGWGTDTQYF,TGTGCCACCAGCCAACAGGGATGGGGTACAGATACGCAGTATTTT
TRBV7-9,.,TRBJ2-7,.,CASSLAPANEQYF,TGTGCCAGCAGCTTAGCCCCGGCTAACGAGCAGTACTTC
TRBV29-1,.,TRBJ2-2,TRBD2,CSVDSGGPLPGELFF,TGCAGCGTTGATAGCGGGGGGCCTCTTCCCGGGGAGCTGTTTTTT
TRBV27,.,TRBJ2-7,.,CASSLSSYPSGSYEQYF,TGTGCCAGCAGTTTATCGAGTTACCCGTCGGGGTCCTACGAGCAGTACTTC
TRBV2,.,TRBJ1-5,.,CASSEFGQPQHF,TGTGCCAGCAGCGAGTTTGGGCAGCCCCAGCATTTT
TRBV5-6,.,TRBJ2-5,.,CASSLAGDLAQYF,TGTGCCAGCAGCTTGGCCGGGGATTTGGCCCAGTACTTC
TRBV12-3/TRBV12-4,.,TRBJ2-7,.,CASSFPGTGYEQYF,TGTGCCAGCAGTTTTCCGGGGACGGGGTACGAGCAGTACTTC
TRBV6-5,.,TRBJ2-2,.,CASTSQSGELFF,TGTGCCAGCACCTCACAGAGCGGGGAGCTGTTTTTT
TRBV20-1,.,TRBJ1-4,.,CSATGTRNPTNEKLFF,TGCAGTGCTACCGGGACAAGAAATCCAACTAATGAAAAACTGTTTTTT
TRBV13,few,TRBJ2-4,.,CASSVPLGPGKNIQYF,TGTGCCAGCAGCGTCCCCCTCGGGCCAGGCAAAAACATTCAGTACTTC
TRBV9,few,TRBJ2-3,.,CASSVDQLRDTQYF,TGTGCCAGCAGCGTAGACCAACTAAGGGATACGCAGTATTTT
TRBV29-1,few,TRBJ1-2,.,CSVEALNYGYTF,TGCAGCGTTGAAGCCCTGAACTATGGCTACACCTTC
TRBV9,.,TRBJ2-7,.,CASSVRDTHEQYF,TGTGCCAGCAGCGTCCGGGACACCCACGAGCAGTACTTC
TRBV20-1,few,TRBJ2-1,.,CSARDVTSWSSYNEQFF,TGCAGTGCTAGAGATGTGACGTCCTGGAGCTCCTACAATGAGCAGTTCTTC
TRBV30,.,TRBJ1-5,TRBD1,CAWSTGQASNQPQHF,TGTGCCTGGAGTACCGGACAGGCAAGCAATCAGCCCCAGCATTTT
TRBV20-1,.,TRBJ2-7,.,CSATERDSYEQYF,TGCAGTGCTACGGAAAGAGATTCCTACGAGCAGTACTTC
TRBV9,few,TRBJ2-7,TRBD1,CASSAGQGIEQYF,TGTGCCAGCAGCGCGGGACAGGGGATAGAGCAGTACTTC
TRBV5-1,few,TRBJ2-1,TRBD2,CASSLTSGGTSYNEQFF,TGCGCCAGCAGCTTGACTAGCGGGGGGACCTCCTACAATGAGCAGTTCTTC
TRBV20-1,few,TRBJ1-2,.,CSATDSYGYTF,TGCAGTGCCACCGACAGCTATGGCTACACCTTC
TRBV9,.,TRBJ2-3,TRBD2,CASSAVAGGEVADTQYF,TGTGCCAGCAGCGCCGTGGCGGGGGGGGAAGTAGCAGATACGCAGTATTTT
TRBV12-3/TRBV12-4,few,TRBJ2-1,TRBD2,CASSRLAGGNNEQFF,TGTGCCAGCAGTAGACTAGCGGGGGGGAACAATGAGCAGTTCTTC
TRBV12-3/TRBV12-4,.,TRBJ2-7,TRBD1,CASSFGQGTVEQYF,TGTGCCAGCAGTTTCGGACAGGGGACGGTCGAGCAGTACTTC
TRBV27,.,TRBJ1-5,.,CASSSRPYSNQPQHF,TGTGCCAGCAGTTCCCGTCCTTATAGCAATCAGCCCCAGCATTTT
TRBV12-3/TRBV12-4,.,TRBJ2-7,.,CASSLLTGTYEQYF,TGTGCCAGCAGTTTGTTAACAGGGACGTACGAGCAGTACTTC
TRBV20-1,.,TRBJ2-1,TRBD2,CSARGFSGGAYNEQFF,TGCAGTGCTAGAGGGTTTAGCGGGGGGGCCTACAATGAGCAGTTCTTC
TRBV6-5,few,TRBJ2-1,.,CASSYLGTNEQFF,TGTGCCAGCAGTTATCTGGGAACCAATGAGCAGTTCTTC
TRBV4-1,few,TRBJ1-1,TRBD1,CASSQQGAVNTEAFF,TGCGCCAGCAGCCAACAGGGGGCTGTGAACACTGAAGCTTTCTTT
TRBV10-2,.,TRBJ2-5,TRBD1,CASSEGQAQETQYF,TGCGCCAGCAGTGAGGGACAGGCTCAAGAGACCCAGTACTTC
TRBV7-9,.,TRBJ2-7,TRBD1,CASSWGQDEQYF,TGTGCCAGCAGCTGGGGACAGGACGAGCAGTACTTC
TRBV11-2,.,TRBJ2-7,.,CASSSRDASYYEQYF,TGTGCCAGCAGCAGCCGGGACGCCTCGTACTACGAGCAGTACTTC
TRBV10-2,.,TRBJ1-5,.,CASSESTGGNQPQHF,TGCGCCAGCAGTGAGTCGACGGGGGGGAATCAGCCCCAGCATTTT
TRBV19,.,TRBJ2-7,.,CASRPPGVHEQYF,TGTGCCAGTAGGCCGCCGGGGGTCCACGAGCAGTACTTC
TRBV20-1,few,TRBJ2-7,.,CSANEQYF,TGCAGTGCCAACGAGCAGTACTTC
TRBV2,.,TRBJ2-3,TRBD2,CASSPTSFTDTQYF,TGTGCCAGCAGTCCGACTAGCTTCACAGATACGCAGTATTTT
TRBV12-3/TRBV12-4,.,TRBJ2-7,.,CASSTGESYEQYF,TGTGCCAGCAGCACGGGGGAAAGCTACGAGCAGTACTTC
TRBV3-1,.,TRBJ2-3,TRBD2,CASMNPTSGGGTQYF,TGTGCCAGCATGAACCCGACTAGCGGGGGCGGTACGCAGTATTTT
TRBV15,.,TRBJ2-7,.,CATSRDPSGNSYEQYF,TGTGCCACCAGCAGAGATCCCAGCGGCAACTCCTACGAGCAGTACTTC
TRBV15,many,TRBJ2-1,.,CATSSWDLSISYNEQFF,TGTGCCACCAGCAGTTGGGACCTCTCCATCTCCTACAATGAGCAGTTCTTC
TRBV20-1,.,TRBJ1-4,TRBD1,CSALEQGATNEKLFF,TGCAGTGCTTTGGAGCAGGGGGCAACTAATGAAAAACTGTTTTTT
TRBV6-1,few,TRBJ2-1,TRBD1,CASSEAGQGAQFF,TGTGCCAGCAGTGAAGCGGGACAGGGGGCCCAGTTCTTC
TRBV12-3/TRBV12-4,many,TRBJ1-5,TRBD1,CASSPPGGGQPQHF,TGTGCCAGCAGTCCCCCAGGGGGGGGTCAGCCCCAGCATTTT